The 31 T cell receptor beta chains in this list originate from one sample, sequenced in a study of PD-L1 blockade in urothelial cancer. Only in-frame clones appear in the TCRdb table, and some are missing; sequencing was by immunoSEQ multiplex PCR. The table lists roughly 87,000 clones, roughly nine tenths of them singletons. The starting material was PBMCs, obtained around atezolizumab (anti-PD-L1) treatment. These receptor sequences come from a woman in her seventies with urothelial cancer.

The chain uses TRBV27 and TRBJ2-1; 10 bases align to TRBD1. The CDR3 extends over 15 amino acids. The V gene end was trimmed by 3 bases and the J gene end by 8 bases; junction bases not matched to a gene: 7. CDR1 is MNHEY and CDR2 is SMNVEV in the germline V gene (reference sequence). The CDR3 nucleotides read TGTGCCAGCAGTTTTTTAGGGACAGGGGACGATGAGCAGTTCTTC. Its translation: CASSFLGTGDDEQFF.

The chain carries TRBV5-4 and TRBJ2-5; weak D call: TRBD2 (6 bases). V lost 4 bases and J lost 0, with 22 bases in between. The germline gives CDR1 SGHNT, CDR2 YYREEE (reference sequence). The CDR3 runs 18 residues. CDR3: CASSRTSFAGQYQETQYF. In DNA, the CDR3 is TGTGCCAGCAGCCGCACCTCCTTTGCGGGGCAGTACCAAGAGACCCAGTACTTC. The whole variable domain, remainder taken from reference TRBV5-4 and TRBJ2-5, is ETGVTQSPTHLIKTRGQQVTLRCSSQSGHNTVSWYQQALGQGPQFIFQYYREEENGRGNFPPRFSGLQFPNYSSELNVNALELDDSALYLCASSRTSFAGQYQETQYFGPGTRLLVL.

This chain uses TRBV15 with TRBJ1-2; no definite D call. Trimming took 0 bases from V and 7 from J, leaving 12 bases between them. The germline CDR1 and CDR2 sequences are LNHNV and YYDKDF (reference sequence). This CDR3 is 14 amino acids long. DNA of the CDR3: TGTGCCACCAGCAGAGATAGAGTCTCCCTTGGCTACACCTTC. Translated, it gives CATSRDRVSLGYTF. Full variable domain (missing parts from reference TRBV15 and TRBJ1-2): DAMVIQNPRYQVTQFGKPVTLSCSQTLNHNVMYWYQQKSSQAPKLLFHYYDKDFNNEADTPDNFQSRRPNTSFCFLDIRSPGLGDTAMYLCATSRDRVSLGYTFGSGTRLTVV.

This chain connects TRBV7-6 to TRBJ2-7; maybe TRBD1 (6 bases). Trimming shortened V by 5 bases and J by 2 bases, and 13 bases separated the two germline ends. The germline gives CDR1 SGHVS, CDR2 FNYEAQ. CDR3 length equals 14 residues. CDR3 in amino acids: CASSASRGPYEQYF. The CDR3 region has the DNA TGTGCCAGCAGCGCCTCCAGGGGTCCCTACGAGCAGTACTTC. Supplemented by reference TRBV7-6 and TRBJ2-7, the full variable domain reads GAGVSQSPRYKVTKRGQDVALRCDPISGHVSLYWYRQALGQGPEFLTYFNYEAQQDKSGLPNDRFSAERPEGSISTLTIQRTEQRDSAMYRCASSASRGPYEQYFGPGTRLTVT.

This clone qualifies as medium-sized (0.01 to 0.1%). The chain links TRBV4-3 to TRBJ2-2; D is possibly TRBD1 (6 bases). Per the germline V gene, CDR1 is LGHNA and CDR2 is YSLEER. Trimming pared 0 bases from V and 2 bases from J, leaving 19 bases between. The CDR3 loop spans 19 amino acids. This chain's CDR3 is CASSQDRFAGALNTGELFF. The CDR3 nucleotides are TGCGCCAGCAGCCAAGATCGATTTGCAGGGGCCCTCAACACCGGGGAGCTGTTTTTT.

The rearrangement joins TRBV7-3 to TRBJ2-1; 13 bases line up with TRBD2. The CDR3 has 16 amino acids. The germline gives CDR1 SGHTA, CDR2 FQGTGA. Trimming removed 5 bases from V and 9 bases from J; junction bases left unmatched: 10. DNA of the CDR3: TGTGCCAGCAGCAAAACGGGACTAGCGGGAACAGGTGAGCAGTTCTTC. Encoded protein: CASSKTGLAGTGEQFF.

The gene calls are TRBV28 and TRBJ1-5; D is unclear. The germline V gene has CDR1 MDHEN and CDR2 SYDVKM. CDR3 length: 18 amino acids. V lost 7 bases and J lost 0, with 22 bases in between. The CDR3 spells CASITDSLRSYSNQPQHF. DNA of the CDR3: TGTGCCAGCATCACCGACTCCCTGCGGTCTTATAGCAATCAGCCCCAGCATTTT.

Here the CDR3 reads CASSYGGPAQPQHF. For the CDR3, the DNA is TGTGCCAGCAGTTACGGAGGACCGGCTCAGCCCCAGCATTTT. The rearrangement uses TRBV6-6 and TRBJ1-5; D uncertain. The V gene lost 2 bases and the J gene lost 6 bases, with 11 bases spanning the gap. Germline V gives CDR1 MNHNY, CDR2 SVGAGI (reference sequence). The CDR3 spans 14 residues.

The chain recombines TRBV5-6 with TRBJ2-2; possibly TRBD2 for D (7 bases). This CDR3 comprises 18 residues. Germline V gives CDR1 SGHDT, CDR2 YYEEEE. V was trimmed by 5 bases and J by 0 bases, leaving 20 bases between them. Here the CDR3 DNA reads TGTGCCAGCAGGAGAGAAGCGGGACAAAACGCGAACACCGGGGAGCTGTTTTTT. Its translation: CASRREAGQNANTGELFF.

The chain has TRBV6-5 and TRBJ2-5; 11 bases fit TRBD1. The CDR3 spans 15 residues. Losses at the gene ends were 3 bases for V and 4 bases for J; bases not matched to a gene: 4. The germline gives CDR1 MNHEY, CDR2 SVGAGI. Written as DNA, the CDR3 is TGTGCCAGCAGTTATGGACAGGGGGCGGGAGAGACCCAGTACTTC. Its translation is CASSYGQGAGETQYF.

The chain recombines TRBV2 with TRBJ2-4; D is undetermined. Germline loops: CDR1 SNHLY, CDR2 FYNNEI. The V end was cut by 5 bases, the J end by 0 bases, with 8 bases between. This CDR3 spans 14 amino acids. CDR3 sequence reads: CASSSTLAKNIQYF. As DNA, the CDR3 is TGTGCCAGCAGTAGCACCTTAGCCAAAAACATTCAGTACTTC. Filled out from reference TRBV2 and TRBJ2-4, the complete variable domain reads EPEVTQTPSHQVTQMGQEVILRCVPISNHLYFYWYRQILGQKVEFLVSFYNNEISEKSEIFDDQFSVERPDGSNFTLKIRSTKLEDSAMYFCASSSTLAKNIQYFGAGTRLSVL.

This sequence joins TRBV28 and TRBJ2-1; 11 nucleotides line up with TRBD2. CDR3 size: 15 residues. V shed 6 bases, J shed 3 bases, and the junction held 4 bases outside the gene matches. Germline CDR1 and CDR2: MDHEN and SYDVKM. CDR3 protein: CASRLAGDGYNEQFF. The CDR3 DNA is TGTGCCAGCAGACTAGCGGGAGACGGCTACAATGAGCAGTTCTTC.

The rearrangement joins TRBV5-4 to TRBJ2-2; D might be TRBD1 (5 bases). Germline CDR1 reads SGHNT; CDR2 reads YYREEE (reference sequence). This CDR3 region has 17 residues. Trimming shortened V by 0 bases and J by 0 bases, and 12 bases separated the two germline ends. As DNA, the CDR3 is TGTGCCAGCAGCTTGGCCCCGCAGGGCCCGAACACCGGGGAGCTGTTTTTT. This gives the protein CASSLAPQGPNTGELFF. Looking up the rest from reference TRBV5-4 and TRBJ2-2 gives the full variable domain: ETGVTQSPTHLIKTRGQQVTLRCSSQSGHNTVSWYQQALGQGPQFIFQYYREEENGRGNFPPRFSGLQFPNYSSELNVNALELDDSALYLCASSLAPQGPNTGELFFGEGSRLTVL.

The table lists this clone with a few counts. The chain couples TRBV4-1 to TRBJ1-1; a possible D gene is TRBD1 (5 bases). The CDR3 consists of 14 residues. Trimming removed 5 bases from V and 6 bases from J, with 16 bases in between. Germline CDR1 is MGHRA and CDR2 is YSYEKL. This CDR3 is CASSRLGLGAEAFF. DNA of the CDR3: TGCGCCAGCAGCAGACTAGGCCTGGGGGCTGAAGCTTTCTTT.

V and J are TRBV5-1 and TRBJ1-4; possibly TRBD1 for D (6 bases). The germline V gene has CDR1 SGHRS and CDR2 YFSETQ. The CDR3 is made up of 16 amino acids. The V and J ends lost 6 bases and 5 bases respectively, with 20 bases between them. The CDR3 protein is CASTNNPGQVNEKLFF. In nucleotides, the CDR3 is TGCGCCAGCACTAATAATCCGGGACAAGTGAATGAAAAACTGTTTTTT.

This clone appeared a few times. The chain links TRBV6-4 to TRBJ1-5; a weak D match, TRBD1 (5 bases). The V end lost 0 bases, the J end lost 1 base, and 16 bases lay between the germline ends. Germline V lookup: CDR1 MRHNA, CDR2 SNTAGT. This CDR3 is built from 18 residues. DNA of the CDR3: TGTGCCAGCAGTGACTCGAAAGAAAACGGGGGGAGCAATCAGCCCCAGCATTTT. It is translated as CASSDSKENGGSNQPQHF.

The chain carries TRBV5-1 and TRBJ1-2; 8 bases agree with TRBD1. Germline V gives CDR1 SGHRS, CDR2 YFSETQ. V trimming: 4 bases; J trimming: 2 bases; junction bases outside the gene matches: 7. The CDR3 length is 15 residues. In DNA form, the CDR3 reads TGCGCCAGCAGCCCGGAGGACAGGGAAAACTATGGCTACACCTTC. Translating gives CASSPEDRENYGYTF.

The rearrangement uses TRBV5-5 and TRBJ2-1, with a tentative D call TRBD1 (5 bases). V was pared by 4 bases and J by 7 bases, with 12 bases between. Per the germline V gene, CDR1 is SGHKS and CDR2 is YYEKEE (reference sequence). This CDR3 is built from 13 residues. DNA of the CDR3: TGTGCCAGCAGCGGCAGGGCCCTTAATGAGCAGTTCTTC. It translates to CASSGRALNEQFF.

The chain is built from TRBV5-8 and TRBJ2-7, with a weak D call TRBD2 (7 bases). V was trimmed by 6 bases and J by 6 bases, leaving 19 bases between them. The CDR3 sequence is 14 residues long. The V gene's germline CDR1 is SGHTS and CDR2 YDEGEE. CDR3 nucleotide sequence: TGTGCCAGCATCCGAGGGGGGGGCCCCCTCGAGCAGTACTTC. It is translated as CASIRGGGPLEQYF.

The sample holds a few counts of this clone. The CDR3 region has the DNA TGCGCCAGCAGCTTGGCGGGGGCTAGCGGGGGGGCCCCCAATGAGCAGTTCTTC. Translated: CASSLAGASGGAPNEQFF. The J gene is TRBJ2-1, the V gene TRBV5-1; 12 bases are shared with TRBD2. CDR3 length: 18 amino acids. V gave up 0 bases and J gave up 6 bases; unmatched junction bases: 10. The germline V gene has CDR1 SGHRS and CDR2 YFSETQ.

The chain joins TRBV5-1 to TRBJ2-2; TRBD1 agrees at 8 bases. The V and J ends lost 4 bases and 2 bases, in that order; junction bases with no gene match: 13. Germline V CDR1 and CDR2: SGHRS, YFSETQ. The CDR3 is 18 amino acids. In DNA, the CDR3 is TGCGCCAGCAGCCCGACGTCTACGGACAGGGCAAACACCGGGGAGCTGTTTTTT. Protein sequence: CASSPTSTDRANTGELFF.

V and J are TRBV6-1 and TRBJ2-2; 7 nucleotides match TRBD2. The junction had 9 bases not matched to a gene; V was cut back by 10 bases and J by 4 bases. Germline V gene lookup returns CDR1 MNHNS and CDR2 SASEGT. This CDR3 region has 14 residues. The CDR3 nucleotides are TGTGCCACCAGCCTGCGGGGGACCACCGGGGAGCTGTTTTTT. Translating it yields CATSLRGTTGELFF.

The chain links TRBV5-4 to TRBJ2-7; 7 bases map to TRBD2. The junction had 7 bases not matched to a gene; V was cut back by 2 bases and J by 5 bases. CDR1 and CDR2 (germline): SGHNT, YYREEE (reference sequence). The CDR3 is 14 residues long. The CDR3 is CASSFGRGSDEQYF. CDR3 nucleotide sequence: TGTGCCAGCAGCTTCGGGCGGGGGTCGGACGAGCAGTACTTC.

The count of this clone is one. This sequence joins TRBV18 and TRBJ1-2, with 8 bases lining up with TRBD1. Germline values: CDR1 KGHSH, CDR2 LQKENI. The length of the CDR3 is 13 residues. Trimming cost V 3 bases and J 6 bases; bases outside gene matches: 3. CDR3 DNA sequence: TGTGCCAGCTCACCGGGACAGGAAAATGGCTACACCTTC. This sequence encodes CASSPGQENGYTF.

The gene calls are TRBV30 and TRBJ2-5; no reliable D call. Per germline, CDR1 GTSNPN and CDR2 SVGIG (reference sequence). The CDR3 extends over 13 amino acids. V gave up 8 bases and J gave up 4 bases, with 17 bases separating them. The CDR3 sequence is CALGLVIGETQYF. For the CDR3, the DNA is TGTGCCCTGGGTCTAGTAATAGGAGAGACCCAGTACTTC.

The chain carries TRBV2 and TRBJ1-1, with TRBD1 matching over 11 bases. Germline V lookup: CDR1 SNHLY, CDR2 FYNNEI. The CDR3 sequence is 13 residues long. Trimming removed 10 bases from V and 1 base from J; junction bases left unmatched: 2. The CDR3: CATDRGRNTEAFF. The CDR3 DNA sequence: TGTGCCACGGACAGGGGGCGGAACACTGAAGCTTTCTTT.

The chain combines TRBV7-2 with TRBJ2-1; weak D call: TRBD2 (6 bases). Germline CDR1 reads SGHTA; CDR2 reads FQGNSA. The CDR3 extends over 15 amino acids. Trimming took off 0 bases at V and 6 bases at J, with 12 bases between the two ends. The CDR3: CASSLALGGGNEQFF. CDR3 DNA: TGTGCCAGCAGCTTAGCGTTGGGGGGTGGCAATGAGCAGTTCTTC.

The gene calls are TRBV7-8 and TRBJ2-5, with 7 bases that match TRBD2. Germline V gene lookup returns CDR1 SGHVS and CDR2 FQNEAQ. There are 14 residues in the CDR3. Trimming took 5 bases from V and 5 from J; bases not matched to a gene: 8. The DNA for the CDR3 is TGTGCCAGCAGCCCCCACGGGGGGAGGGAGACCCAGTACTTC. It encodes CASSPHGGRETQYF.

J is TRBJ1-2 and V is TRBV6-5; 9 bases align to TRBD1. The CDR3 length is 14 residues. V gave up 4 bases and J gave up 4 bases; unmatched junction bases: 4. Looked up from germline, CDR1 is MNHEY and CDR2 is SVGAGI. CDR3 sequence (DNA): TGTGCCAGCAGTTGGACAGGGGCGGGCTATGGCTACACCTTC. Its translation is CASSWTGAGYGYTF.

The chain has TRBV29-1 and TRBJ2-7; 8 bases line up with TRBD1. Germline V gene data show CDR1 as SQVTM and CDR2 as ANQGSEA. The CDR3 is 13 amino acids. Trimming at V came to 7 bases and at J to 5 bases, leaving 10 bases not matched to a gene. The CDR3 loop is CSATGQGLNEQYF. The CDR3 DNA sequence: TGCAGCGCGACCGGACAGGGTCTAAACGAGCAGTACTTC.

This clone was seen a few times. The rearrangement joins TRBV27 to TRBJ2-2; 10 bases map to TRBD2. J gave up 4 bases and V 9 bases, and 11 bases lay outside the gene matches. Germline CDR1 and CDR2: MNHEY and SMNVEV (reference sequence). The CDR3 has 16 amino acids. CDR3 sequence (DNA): TGTGCCAGTAGAGGTCTAGCGGGAGTCCCCACCGGGGAGCTGTTTTTT. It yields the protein CASRGLAGVPTGELFF.